In its sample, the clone carrying this T cell receptor (beta chain) was seen once. Its antigen is unknown. The sample's treatment: oral pan-JAK inhibitor, 5-10 mg twice daily. Samples from alopecia areata patients were lesional scalp punch biopsies and peripheral blood. Following extraction, RNA underwent reverse transcription to cDNA, which served as the sequencing template. Profiled with immunoSEQ multiplex PCR; TCRdb holds only in-frame clones, not every one. Of 190,000 or so clones listed, roughly 50% are singletons. The CDR3 spans 14 residues. Trimming removed 1 base at V and 2 bases at J, with 8 bases between. Germline V gene data show CDR1 as SGHAT and CDR2 as FQNNGV. This sample is part of a study of CD8+ T cells in alopecia areata. Background on the study: Twice a day, 5 to 10 mg of oral tofacitinib was administered to treated patients. Study-wide findings and caveats: Shared TCR sequences were less clear between patients than in mice, possibly partly from HLA diversity. In scalp and blood during tofacitinib, many expanded lesional clones persisted.

The specimen was CD8+ T cells sorted from blood, collected at week 24, from a patient treated with tofacitinib. V gene TRBV11-2 combines with J gene TRBJ2-5; D ambiguous. The sequence derives from a human donor with alopecia areata. CDR3 nucleotide sequence: TGTGCCAGCAGCTTAGCGGTCCGACAAGAGACCCAGTACTTC. Translated: CASSLAVRQETQYF. The complete variable domain, with remaining parts taken from reference TRBV11-2 and TRBJ2-5, reads EAGVAQSPRYKIIEKRQSVAFWCNPISGHATLYWYQQILGQGPKLLIQFQNNGVVDDSQLPKDRFSAERLKGVDSTLKIQPAKLEDSAVYLCASSLAVRQETQYFGPGTRLLVL.